This passage covers 32 T cell receptor beta chains from one sample sequenced in a study of T cell repertoires in cytomegalovirus infection. No cognate antigen is known for these TCRs. In TCRdb, the reads were re-called with MiXCR into one record per CDR3 protein. The sample has around 500,000 distinct CDR3 sequences; approximately 42% are singletons. The material sequenced was cultured PBMCs, taken from culture after CMV antigen stimulation. These receptor sequences come from a human donor in good health (CMV status not recorded). Some clones in this sample may be carry-over from other donors' samples.

This clonotype was observed a few times. CDR3 sequence (DNA): TGTGCCAGCAGTCCAACAACCACGGAGACCCAGTACTTC. Amino acids: CASSPTTTETQYF. The chain recombines TRBV5-4 with TRBJ2-5; no reliable D call. V lost 5 bases and J lost 5, with 13 bases in between. The CDR3 has 13 residues. Germline CDR1 reads SGHNT; CDR2 reads YYREEE (reference sequence).

This clonotype was detected only once. The V gene is TRBV7-3, the J gene TRBJ2-3; D call uncertain. CDR1 SGHTA and CDR2 FQGTGA come from the germline V gene. Trimming stripped 4 bases from V and 0 bases from J, with 17 bases between. CDR3 length: 17 amino acids. The CDR3 spells CASSSSETPTSTDTQYF. For the CDR3, the DNA is TGTGCCAGCAGCTCAAGTGAGACTCCAACTAGCACAGATACGCAGTATTTT.

This clonotype has a single count. V gene TRBV5-1 combines with J gene TRBJ1-1; weak D call: TRBD1 (5 bases). Per the germline V gene, CDR1 is SGHRS and CDR2 is YFSETQ. With 2 bases removed from V and 0 bases from J, the gap between germline ends came to 20 bases. This CDR3 contains 18 residues. In nucleotides, the CDR3 is TGCGCCAGCAGCTTCTCCCGGCAAGGGGAAAGGATGAACACTGAAGCTTTCTTT. This codes for CASSFSRQGERMNTEAFF.

The V call is TRBV6-5, the J call TRBJ2-1, with TRBD2 identical over 10 bases. Germline CDR1 MNHEY, CDR2 SVGAGI. The ends lost 6 bases at V and 1 base at J; junction bases unmatched: 12. The CDR3 spans 18 residues. Written as DNA, the CDR3 is TGTGCCAGCAGGGCAACCAGCGGGAGGGCCGCATCCTACAATGAGCAGTTCTTC. Its protein is CASRATSGRAASYNEQFF.

Worth noting for this clonotype: One junction end disagrees with the germline gene, perhaps due to a read error. The chain combines TRBV20-1 with TRBJ2-1, with a possible D match to TRBD2 (6 bases). The CDR3 runs 17 residues. CDR1 and CDR2 from the germline V gene are DFQATT and SNEGSKA (reference sequence). The DNA of the CDR3 is TGCAGTGCTAGGGGGGGAAAGACTTCACATTCCTACAGTGAGCAGTTCTTC. Translated: CSARGGKTSHSYSEQFF.

The chain has TRBV5-4 and TRBJ1-1; D might be TRBD1 (6 bases). This CDR3 has 16 amino acids. Trimming removed 2 bases at V and 0 bases at J, with 14 bases between. The germline V gene has CDR1 SGHNT and CDR2 YYREEE (reference sequence). CDR3 sequence reads: CASSLPPGDMNTEAFF. The CDR3 DNA follows: TGTGCCAGCAGCTTACCCCCGGGGGACATGAACACTGAAGCTTTCTTT. The whole variable domain, filled in from reference TRBV5-4 and TRBJ1-1, reads ETGVTQSPTHLIKTRGQQVTLRCSSQSGHNTVSWYQQALGQGPQFIFQYYREEENGRGNFPPRFSGLQFPNYSSELNVNALELDDSALYLCASSLPPGDMNTEAFFGQGTRLTVV.

This clonotype was detected a few times. V usage is TRBV11-2 and J usage is TRBJ2-2; 8 bases line up with TRBD2. J was trimmed by 7 bases and V by 2 bases; bases with no gene match: 9. This CDR3 region has 16 residues. CDR1 SGHAT and CDR2 FQNNGV come from the germline V gene. The CDR3 spells CASSLPGSGSIGELFF. DNA for the CDR3: TGTGCCAGCAGCTTACCGGGGAGCGGGAGTATCGGGGAGCTGTTTTTT.

The rearrangement links TRBV11-3 to TRBJ2-2; 9 bases fit TRBD2. The CDR3 runs to 18 residues. J gave up 5 bases and V 5 bases, and 15 bases lay outside the gene matches. Germline CDR1 SGHNT, CDR2 YENEEA. The DNA of the CDR3 is TGTGCCAGCAGCCTCACGGCGGGAGGGCCATTTGGAACCGGGGAGCTGTTTTTT. This translates into CASSLTAGGPFGTGELFF.

The chain employs TRBV7-9 and TRBJ2-7; TRBD2 is a possible D gene (7 bases). Trimming removed 5 bases at V and 4 bases at J, with 21 bases between. This CDR3 comprises 16 residues. Germline values: CDR1 SEHNR, CDR2 FQNEAQ (reference sequence). The CDR3 region has the DNA TGTGCCAGCAGCCCCCACCTGGGGGGGCGCGTGTACGAGCAGTACTTC. As protein: CASSPHLGGRVYEQYF.

J is TRBJ2-7 and V is TRBV6-6; TRBD2 agrees at 8 bases. Trimming removed 0 bases from V and 0 bases from J; junction bases left unmatched: 4. The CDR3 runs 16 residues. In germline, CDR1 is MNHNY, CDR2 SVGAGI (reference sequence). The CDR3 loop reads CASSYSAGGGSYEQYF. In nucleotides, the CDR3 is TGTGCCAGCAGTTACTCTGCGGGAGGCGGCTCCTACGAGCAGTACTTC.

The chain is built from TRBV7-8 and TRBJ2-7, with D unclear. The CDR3 runs to 13 residues. Germline lookup yields CDR1 SGHVS and CDR2 FQNEAQ. Trimming stripped 5 bases from V and 5 bases from J, with 13 bases between. CDR3 sequence reads: CASSIQPPHEQYF. The DNA of the CDR3 is TGTGCCAGCAGCATTCAGCCACCTCACGAGCAGTACTTC.

This clonotype was counted a few times. This chain uses TRBV11-2 with TRBJ1-1, with 9 bases fitting TRBD1. This CDR3 has 14 residues. The V and J ends lost 3 bases and 6 bases, in that order; junction bases with no gene match: 5. In germline, CDR1 is SGHAT, CDR2 FQNNGV. CDR3 bases: TGTGCCAGCAGCTTGGAACAGGGGGCGCCTGAAGCTTTCTTT. Its protein is CASSLEQGAPEAFF.

V gene TRBV7-2 combines with J gene TRBJ1-2; 9 bases match TRBD1. The V gene's germline CDR1 is SGHTA and CDR2 FQGNSA. The CDR3 totals 15 residues. J lost 8 bases, V lost 4 bases, and 11 bases had no gene match. The CDR3: CASSSPGQGRGGYTF. The CDR3 nucleotides are TGTGCCAGCAGCTCACCGGGACAGGGACGTGGAGGCTACACCTTC.

The chain employs TRBV7-8 and TRBJ2-7; 8 nucleotides agree with TRBD2. This CDR3 spans 15 amino acids. Germline values: CDR1 SGHVS, CDR2 FQNEAQ. J was trimmed by 2 bases and V by 1 base; bases with no gene match: 4. CDR3 protein: CASSLEAGGTYEQYF. CDR3 DNA: TGTGCCAGCAGCTTAGAGGCGGGGGGTACCTACGAGCAGTACTTC.

The gene calls are TRBV9 and TRBJ1-2; D is perhaps TRBD1 (5 bases). The CDR3 is made up of 12 amino acids. Per the germline V gene, CDR1 is SGDLS and CDR2 is YYNGEE. V gave up 3 bases and J gave up 6 bases, with 9 bases separating them. The CDR3 nucleotides read TGTGCCAGCAGCGAGCCGACAGATGGCTACACCTTC. It codes for CASSEPTDGYTF.

V usage is TRBV12-3 or TRBV12-4 and J usage is TRBJ2-7, with D perhaps TRBD2 (5 bases). The CDR3 spans 14 residues. Trimming removed 6 bases from V and 6 bases from J, with 18 bases in between. CDR3 amino acids: CASSPLGPSSEQYF. CDR3 nucleotides: TGTGCCAGCAGCCCCCTGGGCCCTAGCAGCGAGCAGTACTTC.

The genes are TRBV2 and TRBJ1-2; D is unresolved. Trimming shortened V by 1 base and J by 4 bases, and 7 bases separated the two germline ends. This CDR3 has 13 residues. In germline, CDR1 is SNHLY, CDR2 FYNNEI. CDR3 sequence reads: CASSEGAVYGYTF. The CDR3 nucleotides are TGTGCCAGCAGTGAAGGGGCGGTCTATGGCTACACCTTC.

The sample holds many counts of this clonotype. The CDR3 sequence is CASSLGDSTDTQYF. DNA of the CDR3: TGTGCCAGCAGCCTCGGGGATAGCACAGATACGCAGTATTTT. The rearrangement uses TRBV7-2 and TRBJ2-3; tentative D call: TRBD2 (5 bases). V shed 5 bases and J shed 0 bases, with 9 bases lying between them. CDR1 is SGHTA and CDR2 is FQGNSA in the germline V gene. The CDR3 spans 14 residues.

The rearrangement joins TRBV19 to TRBJ2-7; D is perhaps TRBD2 (5 bases). V lost 9 bases, J lost 0 bases, and 12 bases lay in between. The CDR3 has 13 residues. From germline, CDR1 is LNHDA and CDR2 SQIVND (reference sequence). CDR3 nucleotides: TGTGCCAGCGCGAGCGGAACCTCCTACGAGCAGTACTTC. It encodes CASASGTSYEQYF.

This chain connects TRBV7-8 to TRBJ2-7; 10 bases line up with TRBD2. CDR1 and CDR2 (germline): SGHVS, FQNEAQ. The CDR3 covers 14 residues. J gave up 6 bases and V 4 bases, and 6 bases lay outside the gene matches. The CDR3 bases are TGTGCCAGCAGCTCCGTGTCTAGCGGGGGCGAGCAGTACTTC. This codes for CASSSVSSGGEQYF.

A remark on this clonotype: The junction departs from germline at one end; a sequencing error may be responsible. The J gene is TRBJ2-5, the V gene TRBV5-1; 8 nucleotides line up with TRBD1. The germline V gene has CDR1 SGHRS and CDR2 YFSETQ. The CDR3 loop spans 12 amino acids. CDR3 in amino acids: CASKGQAETQYF. The CDR3 DNA reads TGCGCAAGCAAGGGACAGGCCGAGACCCAGTACTTC.

J is TRBJ2-5 and V is TRBV12-5; TRBD1 aligns across 10 bases. The CDR3 consists of 16 residues. V shed 1 base and J 5 bases; nucleotides not matched to a gene: 7. Germline assignment: CDR1 LGHNT and CDR2 FRNRAP. The CDR3 DNA reads as TGTGCTAGTGGTTTGGGCAGGACAGGGGGTTCGGAGACCCAGTACTTC. Translation gives CASGLGRTGGSETQYF.

This clonotype was detected a few times. The chain combines TRBV20-1 with TRBJ2-1; 7 nucleotides line up with TRBD2. The V and J ends lost 0 bases and 0 bases, in that order; junction bases with no gene match: 8. The CDR3 contains 17 residues. Germline values: CDR1 DFQATT, CDR2 SNEGSKA (reference sequence). The CDR3 nucleotides read TGCAGTGCTAGAGATTGGGGGACTAAGAGCTCCTACAATGAGCAGTTCTTC. Amino acid sequence: CSARDWGTKSSYNEQFF.

This clonotype was seen only a few times. The chain recombines TRBV7-2 with TRBJ1-5, with D possibly being TRBD1 (5 bases). V was trimmed by 4 bases and J by 0 bases, leaving 16 bases between them. CDR1 and CDR2 from the germline V gene are SGHTA and FQGNSA. The CDR3 is 17 residues long. CDR3 sequence reads: CASSSRGQPYSNQPQHF. CDR3 sequence (DNA): TGTGCCAGCAGCTCCAGAGGACAACCGTATAGCAATCAGCCCCAGCATTTT.

There are many counts of this clonotype. The rearrangement joins TRBV7-2 to TRBJ2-1, with TRBD2 matching 8 bases. Germline loops: CDR1 SGHTA, CDR2 FQGNSA. The CDR3 runs 17 residues. The trim removed 4 bases at V and 4 bases at J, leaving 12 bases unmatched. The CDR3 region has the DNA TGTGCCAGCAGCTCGAGGCGGGGGGCCAAAGGGTACAATGAGCAGTTCTTC. Protein sequence: CASSSRRGAKGYNEQFF. Full variable domain (missing parts from reference TRBV7-2 and TRBJ2-1): GAGVSQSPSNKVTEKGKDVELRCDPISGHTALYWYRQSLGQGLEFLIYFQGNSAPDKSGLPSDRFSAERTGGSVSTLTIQRTQQEDSAVYLCASSSRRGAKGYNEQFFGPGTRLTVL.

The rearrangement joins TRBV4-2 to TRBJ2-5, with 11 positions matching TRBD2. V lost 1 base to trimming and J lost 5 bases; unmatched junction nucleotides: 12. Germline CDR1 and CDR2: LGHNA and YNFKEQ. The CDR3 extends over 18 amino acids. The CDR3 region is CASSQGRGTSGSTETQYF. In nucleotides, the CDR3 is TGTGCCAGCAGCCAAGGGCGAGGTACTAGCGGGAGCACGGAGACCCAGTACTTC.

This clonotype appeared a few times. CDR3 region: CASSLDRTLTDTQYF. CDR3 coding DNA: TGTGCCAGCAGTTTAGACAGAACCCTCACAGATACGCAGTATTTT. This chain uses TRBV12-3 or TRBV12-4 with TRBJ2-3, with D uncertain. The CDR3 is made up of 15 amino acids. Trimming removed 1 base at V and 2 bases at J, with 10 bases between.

This clonotype turned up a few times. CDR3: CASLPGSGSGTQYF. CDR3 DNA: TGTGCCAGCCTCCCAGGGAGCGGGAGTGGGACCCAGTACTTC. The V call is TRBV7-2, the J call TRBJ2-5; 8 bases line up with TRBD2. The V gene end was trimmed by 8 bases and the J gene end by 7 bases; junction bases not matched to a gene: 12. Germline-derived CDR1 and CDR2 are SGHTA and FQGNSA. This CDR3 contains 14 residues.

This clonotype was observed a single time. The chain combines TRBV11-2 with TRBJ1-4; D unresolved. The CDR3 totals 16 residues. The V gene lost 4 bases and the J gene lost 7 bases, with 19 bases spanning the gap. Looked up from germline, CDR1 is SGHAT and CDR2 is FQNNGV. In DNA form, the CDR3 reads TGTGCCAGCAGCTCCTGGACCGACTCTAAGGGTGAAAAACTGTTTTTT. This sequence encodes CASSSWTDSKGEKLFF. Supplemented by reference TRBV11-2 and TRBJ1-4, the full variable domain reads EAGVAQSPRYKIIEKRQSVAFWCNPISGHATLYWYQQILGQGPKLLIQFQNNGVVDDSQLPKDRFSAERLKGVDSTLKIQPAKLEDSAVYLCASSSWTDSKGEKLFFGSGTQLSVL.

The chain links TRBV4-1 to TRBJ2-3; D is undetermined. This CDR3 contains 16 residues. Trimming took 2 bases from V and 2 from J, leaving 14 bases between them. Germline V gene data show CDR1 as MGHRA and CDR2 as YSYEKL. The DNA for the CDR3 is TGCGCCAGCAGCCAATATGGCACAAGAAACACAGATACGCAGTATTTT. This codes for CASSQYGTRNTDTQYF.

This clonotype was seen many times. The chain couples TRBV7-8 to TRBJ2-3; D is unresolved. The germline V and J ends were trimmed by 0 bases and 6 bases, with 13 bases remaining between them. The V gene's germline CDR1 is SGHVS and CDR2 FQNEAQ. The length of the CDR3 is 15 residues. This chain's CDR3 is CASSLARGFPDTQYF. The CDR3 nucleotides are TGTGCCAGCAGCTTAGCTCGCGGCTTCCCCGATACGCAGTATTTT.

This clonotype was counted between two and nine times. The CDR3 reads CAWSPGRRAYGYTF. The CDR3 bases are TGTGCCTGGAGTCCGGGGAGGCGAGCCTATGGCTACACCTTC. This chain uses TRBV30 with TRBJ1-2, with D uncertain. Germline V gene data show CDR1 as GTSNPN and CDR2 as SVGIG (reference sequence). The CDR3 totals 14 residues. V lost 2 bases and J lost 4, with 14 bases in between.